Shown below are 2 T cell receptor beta chains from a single sample sequenced in a study of T-cell reconstitution after alpha-beta-depleted transplantation in children. Researchers prepared the TCRbeta library using unique molecular identifiers, the study reports. From the PCR reads, TCRdb called clonotypes with MiXCR, one entry per CDR3 protein. Among about 510,000 distinct CDR3 sequences listed, more than 9.5% were seen once. This material consisted of PBMCs, mostly from graft donor cells, taken 180 days after TCRalphabeta/CD19-depleted stem cell transplant. Receptors originate from a female patient aged 2 to 10 who had a stem cell transplant for aplastic anemia, so the T cells may come from the graft donor.

V is TRBV5-4 and J is TRBJ2-5, with unresolved D. CDR3 length equals 14 residues. The germline gives CDR1 SGHNT, CDR2 YYREEE (reference sequence). The V gene lost 1 base and the J gene lost 3 bases, with 10 bases spanning the gap. CDR3 nucleotides: TGTGCCAGCAGCTTGCCTTCCACGAAAGAGACCCAGTACTTC. Encoded protein: CASSLPSTKETQYF.

This chain uses TRBV18 with TRBJ2-5; D is unresolved. Per the germline V gene, CDR1 is KGHSH and CDR2 is LQKENI. The length of the CDR3 is 14 residues. With 4 bases removed from V and 4 bases from J, the gap between germline ends came to 13 bases. In nucleotides, the CDR3 is TGTGCCAGCTCACTTTACCGATTGGCAGAGACCCAGTACTTC. Residues: CASSLYRLAETQYF.